These 17 T cell receptor beta chains were sequenced from one sample in a study of Graves' ophthalmopathy and Graves' hyperthyroidism. Transcripts of RNA were the source for amplifying TCR beta CDR3 regions. The first round was an RT-PCR with HTBI primers, and the second round was a multiplex PCR. TCRdb reprocessed the multiplex PCR reads with MiXCR, giving one entry per CDR3 protein. The repertoire holds about 1.1 million distinct CDR3 sequences, approximately 35% seen once, with 11% in the top ten. The material sequenced was peripheral blood or thyroid tissue (not recorded which). These receptor sequences come from an adult man with Graves' hyperthyroidism.

Turning to this clonotype: A much larger clone differs from this one at a single base, so this may be a read error. The chain carries TRBV9 and TRBJ1-1; no clear D. CDR1 and CDR2 from the germline V gene are SGDLS and YYNGEE. The V gene lost 4 bases and the J gene lost 1 base, with 17 bases spanning the gap. CDR3 length: 16 residues. DNA for the CDR3: TGTGCCAGCAGCCTACGGGCCGGGCATAAGAACACTGAAGCTTTCTTT. It is translated as CASSLRAGHKNTEAFF.

The chain combines TRBV25-1 with TRBJ2-5; D gene unclear. Trimming pared 0 bases from V and 5 bases from J, leaving 10 bases between. The CDR3 has 14 amino acids. The V gene's germline CDR1 is MGHDK and CDR2 SYGVNS. The CDR3 DNA sequence: TGTGCCAGCAGTGAATATAACGGGCGTGAGACCCAGTACTTC. The encoded protein is CASSEYNGRETQYF.

This clonotype was picked up many times. The J gene is TRBJ1-2, the V gene TRBV2; TRBD1 matches at 10 bases. Germline V gives CDR1 SNHLY, CDR2 FYNNEI. The CDR3 has 14 amino acids. The J segment lost 2 bases and the V segment lost 7 bases, leaving 4 bases of the junction unmatched. The CDR3 reads CASMGTGDNYGYTF. The CDR3 region has the DNA TGTGCCAGCATGGGGACAGGGGACAACTATGGCTACACCTTC. Supplemented by reference TRBV2 and TRBJ1-2, the full variable domain reads EPEVTQTPSHQVTQMGQEVILRCVPISNHLYFYWYRQILGQKVEFLVSFYNNEISEKSEIFDDQFSVERPDGSNFTLKIRSTKLEDSAMYFCASMGTGDNYGYTFGSGTRLTVV.

This clonotype has at least ten counts. The chain uses TRBV10-1 and TRBJ2-5; possible D gene TRBD2, 5 bases. CDR3 length: 15 residues. The V end lost 3 bases, the J end lost 0 bases, and 11 bases lay between the germline ends. Germline V lookup: CDR1 WNHNN, CDR2 SYGVQD (reference sequence). CDR3 protein: CASSDEGLDQETQYF. The DNA for the CDR3 is TGCGCCAGCAGTGATGAGGGTTTGGACCAAGAGACCCAGTACTTC.

CDR3: CASSGGFGMGEKLFF. The CDR3 region has the DNA TGTGCCAGCAGTGGCGGATTTGGAATGGGCGAAAAACTGTTTTTT. The chain combines TRBV25-1 with TRBJ1-4, with no clear D. CDR1 and CDR2 (germline): MGHDK, SYGVNS. The CDR3 extends over 15 amino acids. Trimming left V 4 bases short and J 8 bases short, with 17 bases between. The variable domain in full, completed from reference TRBV25-1 and TRBJ1-4, reads EADIYQTPRYLVIGTGKKITLECSQTMGHDKMYWYQQDPGMELHLIHYSYGVNSTEKGDLSSESTVSRIRTEHFPLTLESARPSHTSQYLCASSGGFGMGEKLFFGSGTQLSVL.

This clonotype was seen more than once but under ten times. This chain uses TRBV19 with TRBJ2-7, with 8 bases aligning to TRBD2. The CDR3 consists of 15 residues. V trimming: 1 base; J trimming: 2 bases; junction bases outside the gene matches: 4. The V gene's germline CDR1 is LNHDA and CDR2 SQIVND (reference sequence). The CDR3 DNA sequence: TGTGCCAGTAGTATAGCACCCGGGGGGGCCTACGAGCAGTACTTC. Translating gives CASSIAPGGAYEQYF.

This clonotype appeared many times. This chain links TRBV7-9 with TRBJ2-2, with a weak D call TRBD1 (5 bases). Deletions cut 4 bases from V and 6 bases from J, with 12 bases between. Germline values: CDR1 SEHNR, CDR2 FQNEAQ (reference sequence). The CDR3 covers 14 residues. In nucleotides, the CDR3 is TGTGCCAGCAGCTCAGTAAGGGGCGCCGGGGAGCTGTTTTTT. Translation gives CASSSVRGAGELFF.

This chain links TRBV6-5 with TRBJ1-2; 8 bases map to TRBD1. Germline V gene sequence: CDR1 MNHEY, CDR2 SVGAGI. With V trimmed by 8 bases and J by 8 bases, 13 bases remained unmatched. CDR3 size: 14 residues. The CDR3 is CASGDRGLVWGYTF. CDR3 nucleotides: TGTGCCAGCGGAGACAGGGGATTGGTGTGGGGCTACACCTTC.

This clonotype was seen more than once but under ten times. The genes are TRBV7-9 and TRBJ2-7; D is undetermined. The CDR3 is 14 amino acids. Looked up from germline, CDR1 is SEHNR and CDR2 is FQNEAQ (reference sequence). V dropped 7 bases and J dropped 3 bases, with 16 bases sitting between them. The CDR3 reads CASIPQGPYYEQYF. DNA of the CDR3: TGTGCCAGCATACCCCAAGGTCCTTACTACGAGCAGTACTTC.

Details on this clonotype: The germline gene is not matched at one end of the junction; a read error may be the cause. The CDR3 region is CASSPAARALEQYF. For the CDR3, the DNA is TGTGCCAGCAGTCCAGCGGCGCGCGCCCTCGAGCAGTACTTC. V is TRBV10-3 and J is TRBJ2-7, with D tentatively TRBD2 (5 bases). CDR3 length: 14 amino acids. CDR1 is ENHRY and CDR2 is SYGVKD in the germline V gene.

The rearrangement links TRBV20-1 to TRBJ2-5; D is uncertain. This CDR3 has 11 residues. CDR1 and CDR2 from the germline V gene are DFQATT and SNEGSKA (reference sequence). The ends were cut back, 6 bases at V and 5 bases at J, with 10 bases in the middle. The CDR3 DNA reads as TGCAGTGCCCTAGTCTACGAGACCCAGTACTTC. Residues: CSALVYETQYF.

This clonotype was observed a few times. The rearrangement uses TRBV5-6 and TRBJ2-5; D unclear. The germline V gene encodes CDR1 SGHDT and CDR2 YYEEEE. The CDR3 totals 14 residues. Deletions cut 2 bases from V and 2 bases from J, with 10 bases between. The CDR3 sequence is CASSFITAQETQYF. CDR3 DNA: TGTGCCAGCAGCTTCATTACAGCACAAGAGACCCAGTACTTC.

The chain combines TRBV29-1 with TRBJ1-1, with TRBD1 as a possible D gene (6 bases). Trimming took 5 bases from V and 3 from J, leaving 10 bases between them. Germline CDR1 reads SQVTM; CDR2 reads ANQGSEA. This CDR3 has 12 residues. This CDR3 reads CSVRRTDTEAFF. CDR3 sequence (DNA): TGCAGCGTTCGCCGGACAGACACTGAAGCTTTCTTT. Full variable domain (rest looked up from reference TRBV29-1 and TRBJ1-1): SAVISQKPSRDICQRGTSLTIQCQVDSQVTMMFWYRQQPGQSLTLIATANQGSEATYESGFVIDKFPISRPNLTFSTLTVSNMSPEDSSIYLCSVRRTDTEAFFGQGTRLTVV.

The CDR3 DNA sequence: TGTGCCGGCAGTTCATACAGGGGATTCGACGAGCAGTACTTC. Protein product: CAGSSYRGFDEQYF. The chain has TRBV10-3 and TRBJ2-7; 7 positions match TRBD1. CDR3 length: 14 amino acids. Unmatched junction bases numbered 15, after V lost 11 bases and J lost 5 bases. The germline V gene has CDR1 ENHRY and CDR2 SYGVKD.

Many counts were recorded for this clonotype. The rearrangement uses TRBV20-1 and TRBJ2-7; 7 bases agree with TRBD1. After removal of 6 bases from V and 0 bases from J, the junction contained 5 bases not matched to a gene. The CDR3 is 13 residues long. Germline V gene sequence: CDR1 DFQATT, CDR2 SNEGSKA (reference sequence). This chain's CDR3 is CSAQRDSSYEQYF. DNA for the CDR3: TGCAGTGCCCAAAGGGACAGCTCCTACGAGCAGTACTTC.

This sequence joins TRBV4-1 and TRBJ1-1, with TRBD1 matching over 8 bases. Per the germline V gene, CDR1 is MGHRA and CDR2 is YSYEKL. The CDR3 is 15 residues long. V lost 3 bases and J lost 1; bases outside the gene matches: 4. The CDR3 is CASSQKTGENTEAFF. The DNA for the CDR3 is TGCGCCAGCAGCCAGAAGACAGGGGAGAACACTGAAGCTTTCTTT.

This clonotype appeared a few times. V usage is TRBV5-1 and J usage is TRBJ1-1; D is uncertain. V was clipped by 0 bases and J by 0 bases, with 15 bases between them. This CDR3 region has 17 residues. Germline CDR1 and CDR2: SGHRS and YFSETQ. The CDR3 is CASSLAAGPGMNTEAFF. The CDR3 DNA sequence: TGCGCCAGCAGCTTGGCGGCAGGCCCCGGCATGAACACTGAAGCTTTCTTT.